The clone carrying this T cell receptor beta chain has just a few counts. This sample is part of a study of control samples from healthy donors and cancer patients. Germline V CDR1 and CDR2: SGHRS, YFSETQ. The V end was cut by 4 bases, the J end by 8 bases, with 12 bases between. The CDR3 runs to 12 residues. Clones were read by immunoSEQ multiplex PCR, and TCRdb kept only the in-frame ones, dropping some. The sample comprises approximately 160,000 clones, 93% of which are singletons, and roughly 4.3% rests with the top ten. This clonotype originated in a woman aged 55-69 years in good health. The J gene is TRBJ1-2, the V gene TRBV5-1; perhaps TRBD1 as D (6 bases). The material sequenced was blood. CDR3 nucleotide sequence: TGCGCCAGCAGCGAGGGGGGGGGAGGCTACACCTTC. Translated: CASSEGGGGYTF.